This T cell receptor (beta chain) stems from a study of spatial heterogeneity in lung cancer. Overall study results and limits: Counts that tracked tumor mutation counts were those of expanded intratumoral alpha and beta TCRs.

CDR3 length: 15 amino acids. Trimming cost V 3 bases and J 4 bases; bases outside gene matches: 6. Germline V CDR1 and CDR2: SGHTA, FQGTGA. On each TCR cDNA molecule, a unique molecular identifier was present. TCRdb redid the calling of the 5' RACE reads with MiXCR, one entry per CDR3 protein. The sample carries about 5,100 distinct CDR3 sequences, 6% to 8.5% recorded once. Time point noted: sample taken at primary tumor resection. The 72 donors had untreated early-stage non-small cell lung cancer. Whole RNA came from tumor, nontumor lung or frozen PBMC and was sequenced without being sorted. By frequency in the sample, this clonotype is medium-sized. No antigen is known for it.

The rearrangement joins TRBV7-3 to TRBJ2-5; 9 bases line up with TRBD1. This sequence was found in a male donor with early-stage non-small cell lung cancer. The input for sequencing was lung tumor tissue, taken at surgery. In nucleotides, the CDR3 is TGTGCCAGCAGCTTGACAGGGGGGACATTAGAGACCCAGTACTTC. Translated, it gives CASSLTGGTLETQYF.